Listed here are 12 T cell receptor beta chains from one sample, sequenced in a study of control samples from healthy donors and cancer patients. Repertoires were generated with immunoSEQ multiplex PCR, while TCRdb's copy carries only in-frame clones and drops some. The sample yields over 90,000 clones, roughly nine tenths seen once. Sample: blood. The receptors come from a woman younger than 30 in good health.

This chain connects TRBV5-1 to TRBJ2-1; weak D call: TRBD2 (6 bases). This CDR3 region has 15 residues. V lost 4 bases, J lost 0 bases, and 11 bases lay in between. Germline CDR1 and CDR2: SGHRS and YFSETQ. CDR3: CASSPRGSSYNEQFF. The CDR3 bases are TGCGCCAGCAGCCCTCGGGGGAGCTCCTACAATGAGCAGTTCTTC.

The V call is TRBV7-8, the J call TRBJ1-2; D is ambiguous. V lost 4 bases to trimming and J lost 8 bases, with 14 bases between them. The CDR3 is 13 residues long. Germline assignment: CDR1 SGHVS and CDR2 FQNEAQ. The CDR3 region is CASSSREANGYTF. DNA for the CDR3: TGTGCCAGCAGCTCCCGAGAGGCGAACGGCTACACCTTC.

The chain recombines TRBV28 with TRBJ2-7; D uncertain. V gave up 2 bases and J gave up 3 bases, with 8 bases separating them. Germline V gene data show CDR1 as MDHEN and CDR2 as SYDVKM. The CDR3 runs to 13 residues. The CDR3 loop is CASSLPLVYEQYF. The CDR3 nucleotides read TGTGCCAGCAGTTTACCCCTCGTCTACGAGCAGTACTTC.

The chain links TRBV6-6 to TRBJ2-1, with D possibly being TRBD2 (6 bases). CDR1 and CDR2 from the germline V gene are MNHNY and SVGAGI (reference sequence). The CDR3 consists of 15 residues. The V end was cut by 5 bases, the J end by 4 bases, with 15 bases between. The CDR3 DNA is TGTGCCAGCAGTCCCCGGGGCGGGGATTACAATGAGCAGTTCTTC. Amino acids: CASSPRGGDYNEQFF.

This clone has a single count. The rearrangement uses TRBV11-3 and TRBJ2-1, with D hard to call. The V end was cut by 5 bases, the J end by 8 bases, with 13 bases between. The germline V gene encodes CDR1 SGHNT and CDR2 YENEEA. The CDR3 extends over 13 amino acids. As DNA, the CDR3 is TGTGCCAGCAGCCTCGGAGTACGCGATGAGCAGTTCTTC. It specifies CASSLGVRDEQFF.

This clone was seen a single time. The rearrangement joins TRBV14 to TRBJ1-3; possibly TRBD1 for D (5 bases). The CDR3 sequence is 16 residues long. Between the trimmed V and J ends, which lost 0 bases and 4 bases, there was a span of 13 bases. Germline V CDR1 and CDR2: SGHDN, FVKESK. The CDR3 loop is CASSQESQGRGNTIYF. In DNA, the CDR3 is TGTGCCAGCAGCCAAGAATCCCAGGGAAGGGGAAACACCATATATTTT.

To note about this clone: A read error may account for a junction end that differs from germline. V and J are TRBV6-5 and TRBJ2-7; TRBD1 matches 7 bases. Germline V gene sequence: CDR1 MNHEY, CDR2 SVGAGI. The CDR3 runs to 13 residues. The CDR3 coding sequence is TGTGCCAGCAATAGACAGGGCTCCCTTAATGAGGACTTC. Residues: CASNRQGSLNEDF.

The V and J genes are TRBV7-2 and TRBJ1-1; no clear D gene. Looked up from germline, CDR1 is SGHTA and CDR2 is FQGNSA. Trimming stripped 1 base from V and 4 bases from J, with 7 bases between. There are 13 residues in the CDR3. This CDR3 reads CASSLVGSTEAFF. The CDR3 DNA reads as TGTGCCAGCAGCTTAGTCGGAAGCACTGAAGCTTTCTTT.

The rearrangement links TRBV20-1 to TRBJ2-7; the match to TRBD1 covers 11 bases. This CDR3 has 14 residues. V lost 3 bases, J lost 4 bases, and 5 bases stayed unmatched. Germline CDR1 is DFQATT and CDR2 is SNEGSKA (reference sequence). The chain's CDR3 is CSASRGTGGYEQYF. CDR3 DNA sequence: TGCAGTGCTAGTAGAGGGACAGGGGGTTACGAGCAGTACTTC.

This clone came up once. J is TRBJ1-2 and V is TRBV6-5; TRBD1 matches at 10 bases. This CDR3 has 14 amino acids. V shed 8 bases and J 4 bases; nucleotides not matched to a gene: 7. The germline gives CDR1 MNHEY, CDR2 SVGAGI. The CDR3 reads CASGTGDSAYGYTF. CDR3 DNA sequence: TGTGCCAGCGGGACAGGGGACTCAGCCTATGGCTACACCTTC.

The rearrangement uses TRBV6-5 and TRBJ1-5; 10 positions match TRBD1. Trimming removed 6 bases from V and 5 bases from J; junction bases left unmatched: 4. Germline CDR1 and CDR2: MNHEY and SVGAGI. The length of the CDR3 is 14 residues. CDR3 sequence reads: CASRTGTGDQPQHF. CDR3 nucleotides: TGTGCCAGCAGGACCGGGACAGGGGATCAGCCCCAGCATTTT.

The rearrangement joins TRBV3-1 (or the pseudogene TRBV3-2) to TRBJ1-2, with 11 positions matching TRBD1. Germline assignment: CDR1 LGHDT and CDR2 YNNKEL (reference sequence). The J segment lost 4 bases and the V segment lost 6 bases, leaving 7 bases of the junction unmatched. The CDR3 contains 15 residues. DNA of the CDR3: TGTGCCAGCAGGGATCAGGGACAGGGGGTCTATGGCTACACCTTC. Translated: CASRDQGQGVYGYTF.